Sequencing of this T cell receptor (beta chain) was carried out in a study of shared clonotypes between healthy human individuals. About the study: Each donor contributed plates that comprised three CD4 naive, three CD4 memory, two CD8 naive and one CD8 memory. Study-level findings and limits: Naive subsets generally had larger estimated richness than memory subsets. Of the naive CD4 clonotypes, about 5.4% were shared across several donors.

Only in-frame clones appear in the TCRdb table, and some are missing; sequencing was by immunoSEQ multiplex PCR. The sample holds about 1.1 million clones; 60% to 80% are singletons and the top ten take more than 0.85%. The junction had 2 bases not matched to a gene; V was cut back by 3 bases and J by 1 base. The CDR3 runs 15 residues. CDR1 SGHRS and CDR2 YFSETQ come from the germline V gene. This clone was observed a single time. Its specificity is not known. The chain joins TRBV5-1 to TRBJ2-2; 8 bases are shared with TRBD2. This sequence originates from a man younger than 35 in good health. Some clones in this sample may be carry-over from other donors' samples. Input material: memory CD4+ T cells from PBMCs. Subset noted: CD45RA-negative fraction. CDR3 bases: TGCGCCAGCAGCTCGCTAGCGGGGAACACCGGGGAGCTGTTTTTT. Its translation: CASSSLAGNTGELFF.